This T cell receptor (beta chain) is from a study of neurological immune-mediated disorders. Study information: There were around 34 multiple sclerosis patients; approximately 31 were relapsing-remitting and 3 were secondary progressive. Study results and limitations: One related-CDR3 cluster, which may be a signature, held the repertoires of 18 of 34 multiple sclerosis patients after phylogenetic grouping.

The unsorted libraries had their origin in 2 million PBMCs stored at -80 C. This clonotype was recorded at least ten times. Antigen unknown. TCRdb reprocessed the 5' RACE reads with MiXCR, giving one entry per CDR3 protein. In the table there are more than 50,000 distinct CDR3 sequences, 3% to 4% of which are singletons. The CDR3 totals 15 residues. Per the germline V gene, CDR1 is MDHEN and CDR2 is SYDVKM. V lost 6 bases to trimming and J lost 4 bases; unmatched junction nucleotides: 9. Sequencing used PBMCs. This chain links TRBV28 with TRBJ2-3, with 8 bases that match TRBD1. The sequence derives from a woman aged 55-69 years with multiple sclerosis. CDR3 nucleotides: TGTGCCAGCAGCCCTACAGGGGGGACAGCAGATACGCAGTATTTT. Translated: CASSPTGGTADTQYF.